A selection of T cell receptor beta chains follows, all from one sample in a study of CD8 T cells in Susac syndrome. TCRdb independently ran MiXCR on the immunoSEQ multiplex PCR reads; one entry per CDR3 protein. The sample holds roughly 160,000 distinct CDR3 sequences, roughly 95% seen once. Sequenced material: CD4+ T cells from PBMCs. These receptors all come from a human donor with Susac syndrome. Each CDR3 is given with its conserved first and last residue. Only some rows state a clone size, as once, few, many or a class for expanded clones.

TRBV9 | 18 | . | CASSVAGSSPGLNQPQHF
TRBV3-1 | 16 | . | CASSPYRGRLSYEQYF
TRBV30 | 16 | . | CAWSAGALGKYNEQFF
TRBV4-2 | 15 | . | CASSYTADSNQPQHF
TRBV6-2/TRBV6-3 | 16 | . | CASSRPTSGSRDTQYF
TRBV20-1 | 14 | . | CSAREGPGPTEAFF
TRBV7-2 | 14 | . | CASSPQGRVTEAFF
TRBV5-1 | 14 | . | CASSVEVSGNTIYF
TRBV9 | 15 | . | CASSVEQVAPYGYTF
TRBV7-9 | 14 | . | CASSSQGISYEQYF
TRBV15 | 14 | . | CATSRALGGNEQFF
TRBV7-9 | 14 | . | CASSSGTGSYEQYF
TRBV20-1 | 15 | . | CSATPGTSGGYEQYF
TRBV5-4 | 18 | . | CASSLRGGSSVSGNTIYF
TRBV6-5 | 15 | . | CASSLTGGSYNEQFF
TRBV2 | 15 | . | CASSERSLSNQPQHF
TRBV3-1 | 12 | . | CASSQDPGEQFF
TRBV13 | 17 | . | CASSLGLWTSEAYEQYF
TRBV11-2 | 15 | once | CASSLNGQGKQPQHF
TRBV4-3 | 15 | . | CASSQVEQNTGELFF
TRBV4-3 | 13 | few | CASSQAGVDTQYF
TRBV5-4 | 15 | . | CASSLGEFRTDTQYF
TRBV3-1 | 13 | . | CASSQDINQPQHF
TRBV20-1 | 15 | once | CSASSTTSRQETQYF
TRBV24-1 | 12 | . | CATSFGPDTQYF
TRBV7-3 | 13 | . | CASSPGTNTEAFF
TRBV6-1 | 13 | . | CASSPGRSYGYTF
TRBV29-1 | 14 | . | CSVESPGAKYEAFF
TRBV18 | 14 | . | CASSLSFQAYEQYF
TRBV6-5 | 15 | . | CASRAGTAGNNEQFF
TRBV24-1 | 16 | once | CATSDQGDTRTDTQYF
TRBV19 | 14 | . | CASSPRTKQETQYF
TRBV27 | 12 | . | CASYRGDYGYTF
TRBV7-9 | 14 | few | CASSLEGRQETQYF
TRBV12-3/TRBV12-4 | 14 | . | CASSEGTGEQPQHF
TRBV20-1 | 14 | once | CSAREAAPNTEAFF
TRBV5-1 | 13 | . | CASSLEVDYEQYF
TRBV4-3 | 14 | once | CASSQRWEGNEQFF
TRBV28 | 14 | once | CASSRRTGDQPQHF
TRBV30 | 13 | . | CAWSVRARDTQYF
TRBV5-6 | 14 | . | CASSRTALAETQYF
TRBV2 | 12 | . | CASSEMQDTQYF
TRBV21-1 | 15 | . | CASSNARIGGGELFF
TRBV28 | 13 | . | CATRQGANQPQHF
TRBV6-2/TRBV6-3 | 15 | . | CASSPTVLGNQPQHF
TRBV29-1 | 11 | . | CSVLGTYEQYF
TRBV9 | 15 | . | CASSVAGNSRAGYTF
TRBV29-1 | 15 | . | CSVGRPAGSSYEQYF
TRBV6-1 | 14 | few | CASGSSDRGRKAFF
TRBV9 | 15 | . | CASSVEGLANTEAFF
TRBV12-3/TRBV12-4 | 12 | . | CASSYPGRPQHF